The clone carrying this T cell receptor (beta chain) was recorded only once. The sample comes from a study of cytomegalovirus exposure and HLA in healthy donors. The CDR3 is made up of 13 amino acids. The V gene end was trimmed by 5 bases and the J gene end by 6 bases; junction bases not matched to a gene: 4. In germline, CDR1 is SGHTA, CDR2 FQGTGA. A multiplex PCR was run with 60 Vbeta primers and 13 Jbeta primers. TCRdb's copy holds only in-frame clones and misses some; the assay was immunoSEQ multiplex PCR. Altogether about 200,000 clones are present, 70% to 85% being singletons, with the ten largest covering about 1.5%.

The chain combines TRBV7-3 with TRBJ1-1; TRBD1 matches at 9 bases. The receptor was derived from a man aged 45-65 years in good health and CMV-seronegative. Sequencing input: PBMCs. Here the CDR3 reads CASSLGTGSEAFF. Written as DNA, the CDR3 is TGTGCCAGCAGCCTAGGGACAGGGTCTGAAGCTTTCTTT.